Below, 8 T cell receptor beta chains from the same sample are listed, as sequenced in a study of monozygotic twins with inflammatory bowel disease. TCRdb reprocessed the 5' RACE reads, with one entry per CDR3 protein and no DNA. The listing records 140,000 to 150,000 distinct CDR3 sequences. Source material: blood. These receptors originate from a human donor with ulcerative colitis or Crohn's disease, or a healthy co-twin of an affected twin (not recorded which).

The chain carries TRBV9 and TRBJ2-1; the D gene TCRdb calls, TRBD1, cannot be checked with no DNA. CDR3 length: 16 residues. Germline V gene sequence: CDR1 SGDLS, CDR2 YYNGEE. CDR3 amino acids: CASSVVIGTGVNEQFF.

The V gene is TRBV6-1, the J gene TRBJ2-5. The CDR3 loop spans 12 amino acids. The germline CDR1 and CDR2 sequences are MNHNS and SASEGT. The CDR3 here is CASSEVRETQYF.

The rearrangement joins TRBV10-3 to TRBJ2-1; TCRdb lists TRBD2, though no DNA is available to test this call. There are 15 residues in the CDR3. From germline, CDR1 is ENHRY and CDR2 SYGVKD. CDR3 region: CAISGAGAPTDEQFF.

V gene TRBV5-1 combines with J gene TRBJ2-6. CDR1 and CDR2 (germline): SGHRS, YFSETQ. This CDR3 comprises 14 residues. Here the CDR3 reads CAGSSPTQTNVLTF.

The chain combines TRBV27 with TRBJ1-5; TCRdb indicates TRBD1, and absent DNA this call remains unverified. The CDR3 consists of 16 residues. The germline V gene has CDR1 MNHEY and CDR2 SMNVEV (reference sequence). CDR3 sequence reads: CASSPYRGTVHQPQHF.

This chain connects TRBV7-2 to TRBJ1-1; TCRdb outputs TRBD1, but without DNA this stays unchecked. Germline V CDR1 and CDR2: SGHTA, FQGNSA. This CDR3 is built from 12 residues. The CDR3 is CASSPVWAEAFF.

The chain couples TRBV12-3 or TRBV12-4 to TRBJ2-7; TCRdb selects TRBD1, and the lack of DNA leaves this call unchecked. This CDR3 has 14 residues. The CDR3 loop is CASSLADSPYEQYF.

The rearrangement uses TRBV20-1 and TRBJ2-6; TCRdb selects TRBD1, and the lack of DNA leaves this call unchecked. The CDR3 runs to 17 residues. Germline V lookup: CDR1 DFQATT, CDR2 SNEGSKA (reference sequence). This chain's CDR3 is CSARKGRSNSGANVLTF.